This T cell receptor beta chain originates from a study of molecular identifiers for immune sequencing clone quantification. This clonotype occurred many times. Trimming pared 2 bases from V and 8 bases from J, leaving 19 bases between. The CDR3 covers 16 residues. The germline V gene has CDR1 SGHVS and CDR2 FNYEAQ. Preparation methods for the bulk TCR libraries were those previously described, with listed TCR primers. TCRdb processed the PCR reads anew with MiXCR; each CDR3 protein has one entry. The table records about 630,000 distinct CDR3 sequences, about 25% of them present only once. The sequenced material came from naive CD8+ T cells from blood, with Jurkat cell RNA spiked in. As to subset: FACS-sorted CD8+CD4-CCR7+CD45RA+ naive T cells. The clonotype comes from a human donor in good health. Some libraries in this study had Jurkat cell RNA spiked in. The V call is TRBV7-6, the J call TRBJ2-4; D is unclear. CDR3 sequence reads: CASSLFFNSPTDIQYF. The CDR3 DNA follows: TGTGCCAGCAGCTTATTTTTTAACAGCCCCACGGACATTCAGTACTTC.